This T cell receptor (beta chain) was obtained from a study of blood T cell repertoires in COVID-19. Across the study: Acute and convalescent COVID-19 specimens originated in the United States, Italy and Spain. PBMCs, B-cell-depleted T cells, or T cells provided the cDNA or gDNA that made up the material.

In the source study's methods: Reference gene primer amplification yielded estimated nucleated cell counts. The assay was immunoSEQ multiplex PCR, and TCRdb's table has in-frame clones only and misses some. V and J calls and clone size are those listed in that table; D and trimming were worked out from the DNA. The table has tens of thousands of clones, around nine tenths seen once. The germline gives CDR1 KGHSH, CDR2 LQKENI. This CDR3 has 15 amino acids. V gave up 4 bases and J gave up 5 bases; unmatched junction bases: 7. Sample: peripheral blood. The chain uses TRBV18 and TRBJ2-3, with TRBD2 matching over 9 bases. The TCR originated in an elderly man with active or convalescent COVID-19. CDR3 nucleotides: TGTGCCAGCTCACACGGGACTAGCTCTAAAGATACGCAGTATTTT. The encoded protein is CASSHGTSSKDTQYF.